A selection of T cell receptor beta chains follows, all from one sample in a study of T cells in Graves' hyperthyroidism and ophthalmopathy. MiXCR, applied by TCRdb to the multiplex PCR reads, yields one record per CDR3 protein. The table has 300,000 or so distinct CDR3 sequences, around a sixth seen once. The specimen was blood. These TCRs come from a woman aged 50 to 60 with Graves' hyperthyroidism. CDR3s include the opening cysteine and the closing phenylalanine or tryptophan. The D gene is left open where the match is weak. Clone size is shown for a subset of rows, as once, few, many or a class of expanded clone.

J,D,V,size,CDR3,DNA
TRBJ1-6,.,TRBV28,many,CAGALGRGVNSPLHF,TGTGCCGGAGCGCTGGGGAGAGGGGTGAATTCACCCCTCCACTTT
TRBJ2-7,TRBD2,TRBV27,.,CASSTSGGYEQYF,TGTGCCAGCTCAACTAGCGGGGGCTACGAGCAGTACTTC
TRBJ2-7,TRBD1,TRBV3-1,many,CASSPTGQGAHEQYF,TGTGCCAGCAGCCCGACGGGACAGGGTGCCCACGAGCAGTACTTC
TRBJ2-3,.,TRBV28,many,CASKSTDTQYF,TGTGCCAGCAAGTCCACAGATACGCAGTATTTT
TRBJ2-3,.,TRBV28,few,CASSLAGRETDTQYF,TGTGCCAGCAGTTTGGCCGGGCGGGAAACAGATACGCAGTATTTT
TRBJ2-5,.,TRBV14,many,CASSPVGSQETQYF,TGTGCCAGCAGCCCTGTCGGGAGTCAAGAGACCCAGTACTTC
TRBJ2-7,TRBD2,TRBV10-2,.,CASEAGGAVYEQYF,TGCGCCAGCGAAGCGGGAGGGGCGGTCTACGAGCAGTACTTC
TRBJ2-2,.,TRBV28,once,CASRGSSVDTGELFF,TGTGCCAGCAGAGGTTCTAGCGTAGACACCGGGGAGCTGTTTTTT
TRBJ2-3,TRBD2,TRBV6-1,.,CASRREGQTDTQYF,TGTGCCAGCAGGCGGGAGGGCCAGACAGATACGCAGTATTTT
TRBJ2-7,TRBD2,TRBV27,many,CASSTLGTSSYEQYF,TGTGCCAGCAGTACTCTCGGGACTAGCTCCTACGAGCAGTACTTC
TRBJ2-7,TRBD2,TRBV12-3/TRBV12-4,.,CASSYLGLAGVEDEQYF,TGTGCCAGCAGTTATCTGGGACTAGCGGGAGTTGAGGACGAGCAGTACTTC
TRBJ2-1,.,TRBV2,many,CASSRDRDEQFF,TGTGCCAGCAGTCGTGACAGAGATGAGCAGTTCTTC
TRBJ1-1,.,TRBV10-3,.,CAISEGRTGNIEAFF,TGTGCCATCAGTGAGGGAAGGACCGGGAACATTGAAGCTTTCTTT
TRBJ1-6,.,TRBV5-1,few,CASSLQANSPLHF,TGCGCCAGCAGCTTGCAAGCTAATTCACCCCTCCACTTT
TRBJ2-3,.,TRBV7-9,few,CASSSNVGTDTQYF,TGTGCCAGCAGCTCAAACGTCGGGACAGATACGCAGTATTTT
TRBJ1-2,.,TRBV6-6,.,CASSYSRESGYTF,TGTGCCAGCAGTTACTCGCGGGAAAGTGGCTACACCTTC
TRBJ2-7,TRBD2,TRBV20-1,.,CSARFASGYSYEQYF,TGCAGTGCTAGATTTGCTAGCGGATACTCCTACGAGCAGTACTTC
TRBJ1-1,.,TRBV28,many,CASSLYTGFSGTEAFF,TGTGCCAGCAGTCTATACACAGGGTTTTCGGGCACTGAAGCTTTCTTT
TRBJ1-5,TRBD1,TRBV12-3/TRBV12-4,.,CASSPTGGKQPQHF,TGTGCCAGCAGCCCGACAGGGGGTAAACAGCCCCAGCATTTT
TRBJ2-1,TRBD1,TRBV11-1,many,CASSLRDRGISDEQFF,TGTGCCAGCAGCTTAAGAGACAGGGGGATTAGTGATGAGCAGTTCTTC
TRBJ2-5,TRBD2,TRBV5-1,few,CASSPTLSGGTETQYF,TGCGCCAGCAGCCCCACTCTGAGCGGGGGTACAGAGACCCAGTACTTC
TRBJ2-5,TRBD2,TRBV5-5,many,CASDRGGLAERETQYF,TGTGCCAGCGACCGGGGGGGCCTAGCAGAACGGGAGACCCAGTACTTC
TRBJ2-2,.,TRBV20-1,.,CSARDYFTGELFF,TGCAGTGCTAGGGACTACTTCACCGGGGAGCTGTTTTTT
TRBJ2-1,.,TRBV10-1,many,CASSPKSDYNEQFF,TGCGCCAGCAGCCCAAAAAGCGACTACAATGAGCAGTTCTTC
TRBJ1-2,TRBD1,TRBV5-1,many,CASSLQGARGYTF,TGCGCCAGCAGCTTACAGGGGGCGCGTGGCTACACCTTC
TRBJ1-5,.,TRBV6-1,few,CASGDGSNQPQHF,TGTGCCAGTGGGGATGGTAGCAATCAGCCCCAGCATTTT
TRBJ1-2,TRBD1,TRBV20-1,many,CSARDSGTGTNYGYTF,TGCAGTGCTAGAGATTCGGGGACAGGTACTAACTATGGCTACACCTTC
TRBJ1-6,TRBD1,TRBV2,many,CASSDWTGGAESPLHF,TGTGCCAGCAGTGATTGGACAGGGGGCGCGGAATCACCCCTCCACTTT
TRBJ2-1,.,TRBV4-1,few,CASSLDRGKPNEQFF,TGCGCCAGCAGCCTGGATAGGGGAAAACCGAATGAGCAGTTCTTC
TRBJ2-3,.,TRBV6-4,few,CASSLGEGSTDTQYF,TGTGCCAGCAGCCTAGGAGAGGGGAGCACAGATACGCAGTATTTT
TRBJ1-1,.,TRBV6-1,few,CASIGFMNTEAFF,TGTGCCAGCATCGGGTTTATGAACACTGAAGCTTTCTTT
TRBJ1-1,.,TRBV7-9,.,CASSLGRQSLGTEAFF,TGTGCCAGCAGCTTAGGCAGGCAGTCTCTGGGCACTGAAGCTTTCTTT
TRBJ1-3,.,TRBV12-3/TRBV12-4,many,CASSLPDLGNTIYF,TGTGCCAGCAGTCTCCCTGACCTTGGAAACACCATATATTTT
TRBJ2-1,TRBD2,TRBV7-9,.,CASSVSGGAGSEQSF,TGTGCCAGCAGCGTTAGCGGGGGGGCCGGTAGTGAGCAGTCCTTC
TRBJ1-5,TRBD1,TRBV12-3/TRBV12-4,few,CASSLGMKGQGGFQPQHF,TGTGCCAGCAGTTTAGGTATGAAGGGACAGGGGGGTTTCCAGCCCCAGCATTTT
TRBJ2-7,TRBD2,TRBV7-9,many,CASSQRRTSGSSPYEQYF,TGTGCCAGCAGCCAAAGGAGGACTAGCGGGAGTTCTCCCTACGAGCAGTACTTC
TRBJ2-3,TRBD2,TRBV2,many,CASSELAGGPGTDTQYF,TGTGCCAGCAGTGAACTAGCGGGGGGGCCGGGAACAGATACGCAGTATTTT
TRBJ1-1,.,TRBV7-3,many,CASSPAGRNTEAFF,TGTGCCAGCAGCCCCGCGGGGAGAAACACTGAAGCTTTCTTT
TRBJ2-1,.,TRBV30,.,CAGEKTGLSYNEQFF,TGTGCCGGCGAGAAGACAGGTCTCTCCTACAATGAGCAGTTCTTC
TRBJ2-6,.,TRBV7-9,.,CASRADSGANVLTF,TGTGCCAGTCGGGCGGACTCTGGGGCCAACGTCCTGACTTTC
TRBJ1-5,TRBD1,TRBV18,few,CASSARDRAVDQPQHF,TGTGCCAGCTCAGCCCGTGACAGGGCCGTCGATCAGCCCCAGCATTTT
TRBJ2-3,.,TRBV28,.,CASSFVYTQYF,TGTGCCAGCAGTTTCGTGTATACGCAGTATTTT
TRBJ2-2,TRBD1,TRBV6-5,.,CASSWTGFTGELFF,TGTGCCAGCAGTTGGACAGGCTTTACCGGGGAGCTGTTTTTT
TRBJ1-2,.,TRBV20-1,.,CSARSSDSAFYGYTF,TGCAGTGCTAGATCCTCGGACAGCGCTTTCTATGGCTACACCTTC
TRBJ1-1,TRBD1,TRBV6-6,many,CASSYSNIPEIMPGQGRLNTEAFF,TGTGCCAGCAGTTACTCGAACATACCCGAAATAATGCCGGGACAGGGAAGGCTGAACACTGAAGCTTTCTTT
TRBJ2-2,TRBD1,TRBV2,.,CASSPGGLTNTGELFF,TGTGCCAGCAGCCCAGGGGGCTTAACGAACACCGGGGAGCTGTTTTTT
TRBJ1-1,.,TRBV20-1,many,CSARPLRAEAFF,TGCAGTGCTAGACCGCTTCGTGCTGAAGCTTTCTTT